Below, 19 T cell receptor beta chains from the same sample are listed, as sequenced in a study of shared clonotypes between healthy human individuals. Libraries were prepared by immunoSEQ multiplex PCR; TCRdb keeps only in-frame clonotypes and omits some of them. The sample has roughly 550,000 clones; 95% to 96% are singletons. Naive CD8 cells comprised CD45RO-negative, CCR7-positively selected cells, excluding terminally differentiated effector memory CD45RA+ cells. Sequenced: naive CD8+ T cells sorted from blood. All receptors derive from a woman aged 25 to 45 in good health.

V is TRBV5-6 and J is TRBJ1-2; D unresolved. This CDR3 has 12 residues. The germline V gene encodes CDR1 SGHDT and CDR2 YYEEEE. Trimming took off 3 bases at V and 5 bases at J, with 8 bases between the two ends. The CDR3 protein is CASSSPYYGYTF. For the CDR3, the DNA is TGTGCCAGCAGCTCCCCATATTATGGCTACACCTTC. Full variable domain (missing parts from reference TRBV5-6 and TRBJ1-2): DAGVTQSPTHLIKTRGQQVTLRCSPKSGHDTVSWYQQALGQGPQFIFQYYEEEERQRGNFPDRFSGHQFPNYSSELNVNALLLGDSALYLCASSSPYYGYTFGSGTRLTVV.

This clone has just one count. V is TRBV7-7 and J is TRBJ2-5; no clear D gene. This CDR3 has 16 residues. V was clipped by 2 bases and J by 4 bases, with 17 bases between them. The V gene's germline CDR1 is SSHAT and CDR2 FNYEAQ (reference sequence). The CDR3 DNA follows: TGTGCCAGCAGCTTAAGGGAAGAGGCCCGAGGAGAGACCCAGTACTTC. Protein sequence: CASSLREEARGETQYF. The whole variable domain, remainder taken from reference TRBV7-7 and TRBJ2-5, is GAGVSQSPRYKVTKRGQDVTLRCDPISSHATLYWYQQALGQGPEFLTYFNYEAQPDKSGLPSDRFSAERPEGSISTLTIQRTEQRDSAMYRCASSLREEARGETQYFGPGTRLLVL.

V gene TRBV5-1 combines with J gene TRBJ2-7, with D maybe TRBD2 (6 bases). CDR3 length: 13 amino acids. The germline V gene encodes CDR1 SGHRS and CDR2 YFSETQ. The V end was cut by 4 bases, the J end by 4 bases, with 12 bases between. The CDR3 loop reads CASSRLVRYEQYF. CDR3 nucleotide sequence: TGCGCCAGCAGCCGACTAGTGAGATACGAGCAGTACTTC.

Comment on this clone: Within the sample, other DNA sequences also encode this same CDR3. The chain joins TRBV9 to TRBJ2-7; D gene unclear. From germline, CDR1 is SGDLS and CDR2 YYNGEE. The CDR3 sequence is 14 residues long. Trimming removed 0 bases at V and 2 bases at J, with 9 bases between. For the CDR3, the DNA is TGTGCCAGCAGCGTAGGGACCGGAGCCTACGAGCAGTACTTC. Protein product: CASSVGTGAYEQYF.

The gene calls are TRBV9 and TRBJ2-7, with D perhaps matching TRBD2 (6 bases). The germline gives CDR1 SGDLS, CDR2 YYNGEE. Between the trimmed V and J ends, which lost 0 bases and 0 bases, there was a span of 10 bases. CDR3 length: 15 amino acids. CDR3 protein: CASSVGSGYSYEQYF. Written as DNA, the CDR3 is TGTGCCAGCAGCGTAGGCAGCGGGTACTCCTACGAGCAGTACTTC.

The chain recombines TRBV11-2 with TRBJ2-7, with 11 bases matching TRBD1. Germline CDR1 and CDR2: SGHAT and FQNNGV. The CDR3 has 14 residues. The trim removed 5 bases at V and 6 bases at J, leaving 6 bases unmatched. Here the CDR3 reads CASSPGQGVREQYF. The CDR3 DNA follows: TGTGCCAGCAGCCCGGGACAGGGGGTCCGCGAGCAGTACTTC.

The CDR3 spells CASSLIIRVVTEAFF. CDR3 sequence (DNA): TGTGCCAGCAGCTTGATAATCAGGGTGGTCACTGAAGCTTTCTTT. The genes are TRBV5-6 and TRBJ1-1; D is possibly TRBD1 (5 bases). Trimming cost V 1 base and J 4 bases, with 14 bases left between them. Germline V gives CDR1 SGHDT, CDR2 YYEEEE. This CDR3 is 15 amino acids long.

The CDR3 coding sequence is TGTGCCAGCAGCTCCGGTCTAGCGGCAACTAGCACAGATACGCAGTATTTT. This translates into CASSSGLAATSTDTQYF. The V gene is TRBV7-6, the J gene TRBJ2-3, with TRBD2 matching 7 bases. Unmatched junction bases numbered 10, after V lost 4 bases and J lost 0 bases. Per germline, CDR1 SGHVS and CDR2 FNYEAQ. This CDR3 contains 17 residues.

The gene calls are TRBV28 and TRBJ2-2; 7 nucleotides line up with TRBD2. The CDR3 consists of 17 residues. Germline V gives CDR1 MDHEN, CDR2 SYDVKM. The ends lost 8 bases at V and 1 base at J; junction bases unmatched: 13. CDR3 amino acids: CASHSALERENTGELFF. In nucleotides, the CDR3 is TGTGCCAGCCACAGTGCCCTTGAGCGGGAGAACACCGGGGAGCTGTTTTTT.

The CDR3 protein is CASPDWNYGYTF. For the CDR3, the DNA is TGTGCCAGCCCGGACTGGAACTATGGCTACACCTTC. The rearrangement joins TRBV2 to TRBJ1-2; D call uncertain. V lost 8 bases and J 2 bases, leaving 9 bases between the germline ends. CDR1 is SNHLY, CDR2 FYNNEI, per germline. The CDR3 extends over 12 amino acids.

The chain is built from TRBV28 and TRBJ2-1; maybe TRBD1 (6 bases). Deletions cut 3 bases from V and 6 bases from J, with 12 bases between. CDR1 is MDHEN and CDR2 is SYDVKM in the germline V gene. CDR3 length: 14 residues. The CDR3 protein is CASSFSDSLNEQFF. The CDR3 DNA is TGTGCCAGCAGTTTCTCGGACAGTCTCAATGAGCAGTTCTTC.

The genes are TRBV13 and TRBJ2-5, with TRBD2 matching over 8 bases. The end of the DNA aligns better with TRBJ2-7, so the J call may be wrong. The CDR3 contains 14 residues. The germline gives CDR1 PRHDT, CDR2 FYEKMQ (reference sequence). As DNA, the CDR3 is TGTGCCAGCAGCTGGGGACTAGGGGGCTACGAGCAGTACTTC. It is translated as CASSWGLGGYEQYF.

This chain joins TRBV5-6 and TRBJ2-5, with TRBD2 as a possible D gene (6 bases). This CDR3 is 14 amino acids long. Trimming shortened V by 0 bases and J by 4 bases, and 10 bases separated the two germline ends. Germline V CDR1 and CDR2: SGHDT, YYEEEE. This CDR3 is CASSLGVRGETQYF. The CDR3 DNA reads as TGTGCCAGCAGCTTGGGGGTGCGGGGAGAGACCCAGTACTTC. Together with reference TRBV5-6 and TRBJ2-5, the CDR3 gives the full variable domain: DAGVTQSPTHLIKTRGQQVTLRCSPKSGHDTVSWYQQALGQGPQFIFQYYEEEERQRGNFPDRFSGHQFPNYSSELNVNALLLGDSALYLCASSLGVRGETQYFGPGTRLLVL.

This CDR3 is CASSMTAAYEQYF. The CDR3 nucleotides read TGTGCCAGTAGTATGACCGCTGCCTACGAGCAGTACTTC. The J gene is TRBJ2-7, the V gene TRBV19; D call uncertain. Germline CDR1 and CDR2: LNHDA and SQIVND (reference sequence). The CDR3 spans 13 residues. Trimming took 3 bases from V and 2 from J, leaving 8 bases between them.

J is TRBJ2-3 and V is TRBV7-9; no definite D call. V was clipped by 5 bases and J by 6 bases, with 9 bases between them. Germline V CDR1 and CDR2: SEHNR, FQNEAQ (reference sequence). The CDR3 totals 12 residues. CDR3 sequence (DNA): TGTGCCAGCAGCCCGGACGAGGATACGCAGTATTTT. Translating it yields CASSPDEDTQYF.

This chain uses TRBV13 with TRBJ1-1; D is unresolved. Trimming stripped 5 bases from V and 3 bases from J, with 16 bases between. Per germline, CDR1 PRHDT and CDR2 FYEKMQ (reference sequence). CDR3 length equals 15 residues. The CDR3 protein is CASSIQGSTDTEAFF. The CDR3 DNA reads TGTGCCAGCAGCATCCAAGGGAGTACTGACACTGAAGCTTTCTTT.

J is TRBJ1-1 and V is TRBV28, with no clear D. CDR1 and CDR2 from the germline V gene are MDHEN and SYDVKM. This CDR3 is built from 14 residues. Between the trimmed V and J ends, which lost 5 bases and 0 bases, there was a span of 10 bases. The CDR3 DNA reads TGTGCCAGCAGTCAGATTGGGATGAACACTGAAGCTTTCTTT. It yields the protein CASSQIGMNTEAFF.

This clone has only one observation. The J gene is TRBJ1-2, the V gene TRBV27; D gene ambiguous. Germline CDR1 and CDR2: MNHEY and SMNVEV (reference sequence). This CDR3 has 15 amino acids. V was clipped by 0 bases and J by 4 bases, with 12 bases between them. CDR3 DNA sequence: TGTGCCAGCAGTTTATCGCGGGGAACCCCCTATGGCTACACCTTC. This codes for CASSLSRGTPYGYTF.

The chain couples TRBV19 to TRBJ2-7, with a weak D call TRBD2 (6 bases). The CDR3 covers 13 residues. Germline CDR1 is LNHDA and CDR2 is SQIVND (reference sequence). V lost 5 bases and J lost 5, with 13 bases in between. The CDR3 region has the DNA TGTGCCAGTAGTGGTCGACAGCGGGACGAGCAGTACTTC. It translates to CASSGRQRDEQYF.